Shown below are 12 T cell receptor beta chains from a single sample sequenced in a study of cytomegalovirus exposure and HLA in healthy donors. Use of 60 Vbeta and 13 Jbeta primers characterized the PCR. Clones were sequenced by immunoSEQ multiplex PCR, and TCRdb holds only the in-frame ones, with some missing. The table records about 150,000 clones, about 10% of them present only once. Sequenced material: PBMCs. These receptors originate from a man between 50 and 59 years old in good health and CMV-seronegative.

This clone appeared a few times. V is TRBV4-2 and J is TRBJ2-7; 7 bases map to TRBD1. CDR3 length: 16 residues. The germline V gene has CDR1 LGHNA and CDR2 YNFKEQ. V dropped 3 bases and J dropped 7; count of bases not matched to a gene: 15. The CDR3 loop reads CASSQPSGQATEEQYF. For the CDR3, the DNA is TGTGCCAGCAGCCAGCCATCTGGACAGGCGACGGAGGAGCAGTACTTC.

There are a few counts of this clone. The sample contains more than one DNA sequence encoding this CDR3. The V call is TRBV9, the J call TRBJ1-1, with D maybe TRBD1 (5 bases). This CDR3 has 13 amino acids. The V end lost 2 bases, the J end lost 1 base, and 6 bases lay between the germline ends. Germline V gives CDR1 SGDLS, CDR2 YYNGEE. In DNA, the CDR3 is TGTGCCAGCAGCGTCCAGGGGAACACTGAAGCTTTCTTT. Translating it yields CASSVQGNTEAFF.

This clone was seen more than once but under ten times. V and J are TRBV6-1 and TRBJ2-7, with D possibly matching TRBD1 (5 bases). The germline V gene has CDR1 MNHNS and CDR2 SASEGT. V lost 4 bases, J lost 4 bases, and 11 bases lay in between. CDR3 length: 13 residues. CDR3 coding DNA: TGTGCCAGCAGTGTACAGCCAGGGTACGAGCAGTACTTC. Translating it yields CASSVQPGYEQYF.

This chain connects TRBV7-8 to TRBJ1-2, with TRBD1 matching 9 bases. After removal of 2 bases from V and 13 bases from J, the junction contained 5 bases not matched to a gene. CDR3 length: 12 amino acids. Germline CDR1 reads SGHVS; CDR2 reads FQNEAQ. The CDR3 here is CASSLYGQGSTF. CDR3 nucleotide sequence: TGTGCCAGCAGCTTATACGGACAGGGGAGCACCTTC.

This clone was found a few times. V usage is TRBV15 and J usage is TRBJ2-3, with TRBD2 identical over 15 bases. V trimming: 3 bases; J trimming: 4 bases; junction bases outside the gene matches: 2. This CDR3 region has 16 residues. Per germline, CDR1 LNHNV and CDR2 YYDKDF (reference sequence). This CDR3 reads CATSRGLAGGADTQYF. CDR3 in DNA: TGTGCCACCAGCAGGGGACTAGCGGGAGGTGCAGATACGCAGTATTTT.

This clone was counted only a few times. The gene calls are TRBV11-2 and TRBJ1-1; 9 nucleotides match TRBD1. J gave up 5 bases and V 8 bases, and 12 bases lay outside the gene matches. In germline, CDR1 is SGHAT, CDR2 FQNNGV. This CDR3 region has 15 residues. CDR3 in amino acids: CASRRWGQGETEAFF. In DNA, the CDR3 is TGTGCCAGCCGACGGTGGGGACAGGGTGAGACTGAAGCTTTCTTT.

This sequence joins TRBV28 and TRBJ1-3, with TRBD1 identical over 7 bases. The J segment lost 4 bases and the V segment lost 6 bases, leaving 15 bases of the junction unmatched. Looked up from germline, CDR1 is MDHEN and CDR2 is SYDVKM. The CDR3 sequence is 17 residues long. CDR3 amino acids: CASRRPQGETGGNTIYF. The CDR3 coding sequence is TGTGCCAGCAGGCGGCCGCAGGGGGAAACGGGAGGAAACACCATATATTTT.

The CDR3 spells CASSPGLAGDTQYF. The CDR3 nucleotides read TGTGCCAGCAGCCCGGGACTAGCCGGAGATACGCAGTATTTT. The chain combines TRBV7-9 with TRBJ2-3; 9 bases are shared with TRBD2. Trimming cost V 5 bases and J 5 bases; bases outside gene matches: 5. CDR3 length equals 14 residues. The germline CDR1 and CDR2 sequences are SEHNR and FQNEAQ (reference sequence).

The chain combines TRBV27 with TRBJ1-2; a weak D match, TRBD1 (6 bases). CDR3 length equals 14 residues. Trimming took off 4 bases at V and 4 bases at J, with 13 bases between the two ends. Germline CDR1 and CDR2: MNHEY and SMNVEV (reference sequence). The CDR3, as DNA: TGTGCCAGCAGTTCGACAGGCCTTCTCTATGGCTACACCTTC. It codes for CASSSTGLLYGYTF.

Only a few counts were recorded for this clone. The rearrangement links TRBV23-1 to TRBJ2-7; 7 bases agree with TRBD2. TRBV23-1 is reported as an ORF; its role is uncertain. This CDR3 contains 13 residues. V lost 0 bases and J lost 5; bases outside the gene matches: 1. CDR3 DNA: TGCGCCAGCAGTCAATCGGGGGGGAACGAGCAGTACTTC. Residues: CASSQSGGNEQYF.

This sequence joins TRBV4-2 and TRBJ2-5; 7 positions agree with TRBD2. There are 16 residues in the CDR3. After removal of 2 bases from V and 1 base from J, the junction contained 7 bases not matched to a gene. CDR1 is LGHNA and CDR2 is YNFKEQ in the germline V gene. The CDR3 DNA reads as TGTGCCAGCAGCCAAAGGACTAGGGCCTCCCAAGAGACCCAGTACTTC. Protein sequence: CASSQRTRASQETQYF.

V is TRBV19 and J is TRBJ2-7; 12 bases match TRBD2. This CDR3 has 16 residues. V lost 5 bases and J lost 2; bases outside the gene matches: 7. The V gene's germline CDR1 is LNHDA and CDR2 SQIVND (reference sequence). CDR3 coding DNA: TGTGCCAGTAGTCCTCTAGCGGGAGGGTCCCCCTACGAGCAGTACTTC. Its protein is CASSPLAGGSPYEQYF.